What follows are 26 T cell receptor beta chains derived from one specimen sequenced in a study of identical twins. MiXCR, applied by TCRdb to the 5' RACE reads, yields one record per CDR3 protein. The sample has about 890,000 distinct CDR3 sequences, roughly an eighth seen once. Separately, the same data were catalogued under a study of yellow fever vaccine responses in identical twins.

Material for sequencing was PBMCs. These receptors came from a woman aged 18-35 years in good health.

This clonotype was detected ten times or more. This chain links TRBV10-3 with TRBJ2-5; the D is unclear. The CDR3 contains 11 residues. The germline V gene encodes CDR1 ENHRY and CDR2 SYGVKD. V was clipped by 10 bases and J by 3 bases, with 9 bases between them. DNA of the CDR3: TGTGCCACAAGGACGGAAGAGACCCAGTACTTC. As protein: CATRTEETQYF.

This clonotype was counted a few times. This rearrangement joins TRBV6-5 to TRBJ2-2; 7 positions match TRBD2. Unmatched junction bases numbered 1, after V lost 2 bases and J lost 1 base. The CDR3 consists of 15 residues. The V gene's germline CDR1 is MNHEY and CDR2 SVGAGI. The CDR3 spells CASSYQRGNTGELFF. In nucleotides, the CDR3 is TGTGCCAGCAGTTACCAGCGGGGGAACACCGGGGAGCTGTTTTTT.

Only a few counts were recorded for this clonotype. The chain combines TRBV10-3 with TRBJ2-5; D gene uncertain. V shed 3 bases and J shed 4 bases, with 9 bases lying between them. The CDR3 contains 13 residues. The germline V gene has CDR1 ENHRY and CDR2 SYGVKD. The DNA of the CDR3 is TGTGCCATCAGTGATGGAGAGCGAGAGACCCAGTACTTC. Its protein is CAISDGERETQYF.

This clonotype was counted only a few times. J is TRBJ2-1 and V is TRBV12-3 or TRBV12-4, with D unresolved. The CDR3 loop spans 12 amino acids. V shed 5 bases and J shed 7 bases, with 9 bases lying between them. The CDR3 is CASSLDANEQFF. CDR3 nucleotide sequence: TGTGCCAGCAGTCTCGACGCGAATGAGCAGTTCTTC.

V is TRBV7-6 and J is TRBJ2-5; D is perhaps TRBD1 (5 bases). Germline V lookup: CDR1 SGHVS, CDR2 FNYEAQ. The CDR3 sequence is 12 residues long. The ends were cut back, 5 bases at V and 4 bases at J, with 8 bases in the middle. CDR3 in DNA: TGTGCCAGCAGCCGACAGTTAGAGACCCAGTACTTC. Translating it yields CASSRQLETQYF.

Only a few counts were recorded for this clonotype. V gene TRBV9 combines with J gene TRBJ2-1, with D possibly TRBD2 on 6 matching bases. V was clipped by 3 bases and J by 6 bases, with 13 bases between them. Germline V gene sequence: CDR1 SGDLS, CDR2 YYNGEE. There are 14 residues in the CDR3. In DNA form, the CDR3 reads TGTGCCAGCAGCGCAAGCGGGTTCACCAATGAGCAGTTCTTC. This gives the protein CASSASGFTNEQFF.

In its sample, this clonotype was seen many times. The CDR3 sequence is CASSEALNTEAFF. The CDR3 nucleotides read TGTGCCAGCAGTGAAGCCTTGAACACTGAAGCTTTCTTT. The rearrangement links TRBV2 to TRBJ1-1; D is ambiguous. With 0 bases removed from V and 0 bases from J, the gap between germline ends came to 2 bases. Per germline, CDR1 SNHLY and CDR2 FYNNEI. The CDR3 runs to 13 residues.

The table lists this clonotype with a few counts. The chain is built from TRBV7-2 and TRBJ2-3; tentative D call: TRBD2 (5 bases). The CDR3 covers 13 residues. V was shortened by 1 base and J by 6 bases, with 8 bases between the two germline ends. Germline lookup yields CDR1 SGHTA and CDR2 FQGNSA. The CDR3 loop is CASSLVIADTQYF. The CDR3 coding sequence is TGTGCCAGCAGCTTAGTGATAGCGGATACGCAGTATTTT.

The chain couples TRBV10-3 to TRBJ1-1; D is unclear. Trimming pared 8 bases from V and 3 bases from J, leaving 10 bases between. The CDR3 consists of 12 residues. Germline CDR1 reads ENHRY; CDR2 reads SYGVKD. CDR3 coding DNA: TGTGCCATCGGTCGGACCTACACTGAAGCTTTCTTT. Translation: CAIGRTYTEAFF.

This clonotype was counted only a few times. The chain recombines TRBV5-6 with TRBJ1-1; 9 bases agree with TRBD1. The CDR3 has 16 amino acids. Germline V gene lookup returns CDR1 SGHDT and CDR2 YYEEEE. With V trimmed by 0 bases and J by 0 bases, 3 bases remained unmatched. The CDR3 bases are TGTGCCAGCAGCTTGGCTGGACAGGGGCTGAACACTGAAGCTTTCTTT. This sequence encodes CASSLAGQGLNTEAFF.

The chain has TRBV20-1 and TRBJ2-1, with TRBD2 matching 7 bases. Germline V gene lookup returns CDR1 DFQATT and CDR2 SNEGSKA (reference sequence). J lost 5 bases, V lost 6 bases, and 16 bases had no gene match. The CDR3 contains 16 residues. CDR3 region: CSAYYRRGGRNNEQFF. The CDR3 bases are TGCAGTGCCTATTATCGCCGCGGGGGTCGGAACAATGAGCAGTTCTTC.

This clonotype appeared a few times. The CDR3 DNA reads TGTGCCAGCGGATCGGGACCGAACTATGGCTACACCTTC. Translation gives CASGSGPNYGYTF. This rearrangement joins TRBV28 to TRBJ1-2; D is perhaps TRBD1 (5 bases). The germline gives CDR1 MDHEN, CDR2 SYDVKM. This CDR3 region has 13 residues. The ends were cut back, 8 bases at V and 2 bases at J, with 12 bases in the middle.

The table lists this clonotype with many counts. The V call is TRBV5-1, the J call TRBJ2-7; 8 nucleotides line up with TRBD2. Germline lookup yields CDR1 SGHRS and CDR2 YFSETQ. The CDR3 consists of 14 residues. The V and J ends lost 5 bases and 2 bases, in that order; junction bases with no gene match: 6. The CDR3 DNA follows: TGCGCCAGCAGACGCGAGACTAGCGCCTACGAGCAGTACTTC. Encoded protein: CASRRETSAYEQYF.

This chain joins TRBV12-3 or TRBV12-4 and TRBJ2-7; 7 nucleotides agree with TRBD1. The CDR3 length is 17 residues. With 6 bases clipped from V and 2 bases from J, the junction kept 16 bases outside the gene matches. CDR3 region: CASSLTGPGPRAYEQYF. For the CDR3, the DNA is TGTGCCAGCAGCTTGACAGGGCCGGGCCCCCGCGCCTACGAGCAGTACTTC.

The chain combines TRBV27 with TRBJ1-6, with D hard to call. Germline V gives CDR1 MNHEY, CDR2 SMNVEV (reference sequence). CDR3 length equals 13 residues. The V end was cut by 6 bases, the J end by 9 bases, with 12 bases between. As DNA, the CDR3 is TGTGCCAGCAGCATCGATGAGGGTTCACCCCTCCACTTT. This codes for CASSIDEGSPLHF.

This clonotype was recorded many times. The V gene is TRBV10-3, the J gene TRBJ1-1, with 7 bases fitting TRBD1. This CDR3 has 12 residues. The ends lost 9 bases at V and 1 base at J; junction bases unmatched: 2. Germline V gene lookup returns CDR1 ENHRY and CDR2 SYGVKD. The CDR3 protein is CAIRTGNTEAFF. CDR3 DNA sequence: TGTGCCATTAGGACAGGGAACACTGAAGCTTTCTTT.

This clonotype was counted at least ten times. The chain uses TRBV20-1 and TRBJ2-7; 11 bases align to TRBD2. The length of the CDR3 is 15 residues. Germline lookup yields CDR1 DFQATT and CDR2 SNEGSKA (reference sequence). V gave up 0 bases and J gave up 6 bases; unmatched junction bases: 7. The CDR3 region is CSARDQGLAGLEQYF. CDR3 sequence (DNA): TGCAGTGCTAGAGACCAAGGACTAGCGGGTCTCGAGCAGTACTTC.

The chain employs TRBV5-1 and TRBJ1-6; D gene uncertain. Germline V CDR1 and CDR2: SGHRS, YFSETQ. V was trimmed by 4 bases and J by 10 bases, leaving 15 bases between them. CDR3 length: 14 amino acids. The CDR3 region is CASSEQDHLSPLHF. The CDR3, as DNA: TGCGCCAGCAGCGAACAAGATCACCTATCACCCCTCCACTTT.

Ten or more counts support this clonotype. The chain links TRBV5-1 to TRBJ2-2; maybe TRBD2 (6 bases). The ends were cut back, 3 bases at V and 1 base at J, with 13 bases in the middle. This CDR3 is 16 amino acids long. The germline V gene encodes CDR1 SGHRS and CDR2 YFSETQ. The CDR3 protein is CASSSPGLMNTGELFF. The CDR3 DNA is TGCGCCAGCAGCTCCCCGGGACTCATGAACACCGGGGAGCTGTTTTTT.

This clonotype has only a few counts. The V gene is TRBV20-1, the J gene TRBJ2-7; the match to TRBD1 covers 7 bases. Trimming cost V 5 bases and J 1 base; bases outside gene matches: 8. Germline CDR1 and CDR2: DFQATT and SNEGSKA (reference sequence). This CDR3 comprises 14 residues. CDR3 nucleotide sequence: TGCAGTGCTGGGGGACAGCCTACATCCTACGAGCAGTACTTC. Its protein product is CSAGGQPTSYEQYF.

This clonotype was found a few times. The chain joins TRBV29-1 to TRBJ1-2; TRBD1 is a possible D gene (5 bases). The CDR3 runs 13 residues. Germline values: CDR1 SQVTM, CDR2 ANQGSEA. Trimming removed 6 bases from V and 3 bases from J, with 14 bases in between. CDR3 residues: CSVTAYPDYGYTF. The CDR3 DNA follows: TGCAGCGTGACAGCGTATCCCGACTATGGCTACACCTTC.

This chain joins TRBV5-1 and TRBJ1-2; tentative D call: TRBD1 (6 bases). This CDR3 is built from 14 residues. Germline CDR1 SGHRS, CDR2 YFSETQ. The ends were cut back, 7 bases at V and 3 bases at J, with 16 bases in the middle. The CDR3 DNA reads as TGCGCCAGCGGCGAAAGGGGGGTTCACTATGGCTACACCTTC. Translation gives CASGERGVHYGYTF.

The chain uses TRBV5-1 and TRBJ1-2; 8 nucleotides align to TRBD1. CDR3 length: 15 amino acids. The germline V gene has CDR1 SGHRS and CDR2 YFSETQ. V trimming: 4 bases; J trimming: 4 bases; junction bases outside the gene matches: 9. The CDR3 nucleotides are TGCGCCAGCAGCGTAGGACAGGGCCCATCCTATGGCTACACCTTC. Translated, it gives CASSVGQGPSYGYTF.

V is TRBV20-1 and J is TRBJ1-1; the match to TRBD1 covers 8 bases. Germline CDR1 reads DFQATT; CDR2 reads SNEGSKA (reference sequence). With V trimmed by 2 bases and J by 11 bases, 4 bases remained unmatched. The CDR3 runs 11 residues. CDR3 bases: TGCAGTGCTAGACAGGGGGCCGGTGCTTTCTTT. This translates into CSARQGAGAFF.

This clonotype was observed a handful of times. One junction end disagrees with the germline gene, perhaps due to a read error. The chain combines TRBV29-1 with TRBJ2-1, with D uncertain. The germline V gene has CDR1 SQVTM and CDR2 ANQGSEA. This CDR3 comprises 11 residues. The CDR3 region has the DNA TGCAGCGTTGAAGATGGTCGAACAGTTCGATTC. It translates to CSVEDGRTVRF.

In its sample, this clonotype was seen many times. J is TRBJ2-3 and V is TRBV5-1, with 7 positions matching TRBD2. Per the germline V gene, CDR1 is SGHRS and CDR2 is YFSETQ. This CDR3 contains 16 residues. V was pared by 0 bases and J by 2 bases, with 6 bases of the junction left unmatched. For the CDR3, the DNA is TGCGCCAGCAGCTTGGTTCGCGGGAGCAACACAGATACGCAGTATTTT. Translating gives CASSLVRGSNTDTQYF.